This TCR beta chain was retrieved from a study of shared clonotypes between healthy human individuals. Whole-study results and caveats: Though the depth was large, rarefaction showed that sorted-subset sequencing was incomplete. Sharing across four donors was highest in naive CD4 (around 5%) and lowest in memory CD8 (approximately 0.4%). A small donor pool kept down the genetic and exposure-history diversity that was represented.

On this clone itself: Its antigen is still unknown.

The CDR3 runs 15 residues. Germline loops: CDR1 MNHNY, CDR2 SVGAGI (reference sequence). V lost 2 bases and J 2 bases, leaving 13 bases between the germline ends. Each sorted subset replicate got 200 ng genomic DNA, 25,000 to 30,000 genomes. The assay was immunoSEQ multiplex PCR, and TCRdb's table has in-frame clones only and misses some. This sample has approximately 2.5 million clones; 80% to 95% occur once, and the top ten carry about 0.39%. The rearrangement uses TRBV6-6 and TRBJ2-7, with unresolved D. The sequence was collected from a man between 18 and 35 years old in good health. Some clones in this sample may be carry-over from other donors' samples. Source material: naive CD4+ T cells from PBMCs. Subset meaning: CD45RA+ positively selected. The CDR3 DNA sequence: TGTGCCAGCAGTTACGGCGGCGGAACAACCTACGAGCAGTACTTC. It encodes CASSYGGGTTYEQYF.